The clone carrying this TCR beta chain was counted at least ten times. Its antigen is as yet unknown. What was amplified from RNA transcripts were TCR beta CDR3 regions. The TCR CDR3 first-round RT-PCR relied on the HTBI primer set. TCRdb recomputed calls from the multiplex PCR reads with MiXCR, one row per CDR3 protein. This table has about 420,000 distinct CDR3 sequences, about a sixth appearing once. The PBMCs were sourced from fresh peripheral blood (about 9.7 ml). The sample is drawn from a study of T cells in Graves' hyperthyroidism and ophthalmopathy. CDR3 length: 14 amino acids. The V and J ends lost 4 bases and 3 bases respectively, with 13 bases between them. General study findings and limits: Blood also held most thyroid clonotypes expanded beyond 0.001.

The chain combines TRBV12-3 or TRBV12-4 with TRBJ2-7; D might be TRBD1 (7 bases). The receptor's source is a woman aged 18-30 years with Graves' hyperthyroidism. Sequenced input: blood. CDR3 nucleotide sequence: TGTGCCAGCAGTTCGACAGGGAGGCTCTACGAGCAGTACTTC. Protein product: CASSSTGRLYEQYF.